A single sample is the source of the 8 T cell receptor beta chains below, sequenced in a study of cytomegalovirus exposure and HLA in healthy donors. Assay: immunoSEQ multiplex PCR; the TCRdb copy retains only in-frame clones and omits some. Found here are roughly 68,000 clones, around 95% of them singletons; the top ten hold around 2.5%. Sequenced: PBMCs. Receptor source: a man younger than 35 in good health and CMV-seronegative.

CDR3 protein: CASSLVSRSQETQYF. CDR3 nucleotides: TGTGCCAGCAGCTTAGTTTCCCGCAGCCAAGAGACCCAGTACTTC. V usage is TRBV7-9 and J usage is TRBJ2-5; D not resolved. Looked up from germline, CDR1 is SEHNR and CDR2 is FQNEAQ (reference sequence). The CDR3 has 15 amino acids. Trimming removed 1 base from V and 1 base from J, with 10 bases in between.

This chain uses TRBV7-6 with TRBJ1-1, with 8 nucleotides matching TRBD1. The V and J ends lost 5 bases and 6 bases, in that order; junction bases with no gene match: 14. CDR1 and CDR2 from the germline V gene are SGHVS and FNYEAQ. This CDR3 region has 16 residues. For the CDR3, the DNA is TGTGCCAGCAGCCGAGCTTCAGGGGGCGAGCGCGCTGAAGCTTTCTTT. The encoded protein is CASSRASGGERAEAFF.

DNA for the CDR3: TGCAGCGTTGAGGGTCTGGGAGGGTACACTGAAGCTTTCTTT. Its protein product is CSVEGLGGYTEAFF. V is TRBV29-1 and J is TRBJ1-1; D unclear. The V gene's germline CDR1 is SQVTM and CDR2 ANQGSEA. Trimming stripped 3 bases from V and 3 bases from J, with 14 bases between. This CDR3 has 14 amino acids.

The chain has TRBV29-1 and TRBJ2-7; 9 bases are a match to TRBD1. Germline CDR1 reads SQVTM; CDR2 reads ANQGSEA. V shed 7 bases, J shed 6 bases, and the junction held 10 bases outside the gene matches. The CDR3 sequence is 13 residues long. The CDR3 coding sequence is TGCAGCGCCCGGGACAGGGACCCTTCCGAGCAGTACTTC. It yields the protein CSARDRDPSEQYF.

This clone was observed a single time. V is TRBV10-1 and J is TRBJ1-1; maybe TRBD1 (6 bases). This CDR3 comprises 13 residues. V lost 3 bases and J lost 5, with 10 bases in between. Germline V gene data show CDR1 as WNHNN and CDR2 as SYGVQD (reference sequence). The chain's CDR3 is CASSDTGKTEAFF. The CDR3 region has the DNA TGCGCCAGCAGTGATACAGGGAAGACTGAAGCTTTCTTT.

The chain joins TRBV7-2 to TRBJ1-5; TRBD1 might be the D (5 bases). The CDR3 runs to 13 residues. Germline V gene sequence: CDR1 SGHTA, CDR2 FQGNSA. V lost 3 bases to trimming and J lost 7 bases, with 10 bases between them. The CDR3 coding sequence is TGTGCCAGCAGCTTCACAGGAAGCCAGCCCCAGCATTTT. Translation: CASSFTGSQPQHF.

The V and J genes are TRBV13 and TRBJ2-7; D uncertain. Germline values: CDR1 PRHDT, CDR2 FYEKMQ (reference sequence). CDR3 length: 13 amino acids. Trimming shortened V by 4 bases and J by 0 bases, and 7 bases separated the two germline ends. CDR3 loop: CASSSPSSYEQYF. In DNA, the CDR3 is TGTGCCAGCAGCTCCCCGAGCTCCTACGAGCAGTACTTC. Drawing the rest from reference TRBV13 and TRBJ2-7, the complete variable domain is AAGVIQSPRHLIKEKRETATLKCYPIPRHDTVYWYQQGPGQDPQFLISFYEKMQSDKGSIPDRFSAQQFSDYHSELNMSSLELGDSALYFCASSSPSSYEQYFGPGTRLTVT.

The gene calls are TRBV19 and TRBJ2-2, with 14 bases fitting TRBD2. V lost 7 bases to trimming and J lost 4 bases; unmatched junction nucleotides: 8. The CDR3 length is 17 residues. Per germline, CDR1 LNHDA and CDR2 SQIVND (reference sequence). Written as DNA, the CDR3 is TGTGCCAGTACCATAGGGACTAGCGGGAGCGGCACCGGGGAGCTGTTTTTT. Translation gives CASTIGTSGSGTGELFF.